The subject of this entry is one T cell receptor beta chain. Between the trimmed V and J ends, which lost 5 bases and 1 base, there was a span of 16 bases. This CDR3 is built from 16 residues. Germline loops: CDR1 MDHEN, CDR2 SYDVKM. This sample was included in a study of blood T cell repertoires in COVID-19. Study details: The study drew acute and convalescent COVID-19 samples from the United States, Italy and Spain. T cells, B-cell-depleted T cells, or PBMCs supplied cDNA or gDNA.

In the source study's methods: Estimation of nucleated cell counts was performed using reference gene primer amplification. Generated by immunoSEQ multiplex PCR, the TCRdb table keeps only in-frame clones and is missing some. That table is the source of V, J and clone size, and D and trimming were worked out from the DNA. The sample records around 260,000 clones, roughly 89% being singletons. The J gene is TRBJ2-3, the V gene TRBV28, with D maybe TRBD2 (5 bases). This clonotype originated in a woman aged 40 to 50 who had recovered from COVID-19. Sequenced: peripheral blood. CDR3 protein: CASSPPGSIGTDTQYF. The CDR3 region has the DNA TGTGCCAGCAGTCCGCCGGGGAGTATCGGCACAGATACGCAGTATTTT.